Each of the 5 T cell receptor beta chains below was sequenced from the same sample in a study of T cell responses to AZD1222 COVID-19 vaccine. Assay used: immunoSEQ multiplex PCR; TCRdb lists only in-frame clones, some missing. The sample holds 90,000 to 95,000 clones, about 90% seen once. Sample: peripheral blood, taken on day 0 of AZD1222 vaccination. All receptors derive from an adult in good health.

The chain employs TRBV5-5 and TRBJ1-2; 7 nucleotides match TRBD1. Germline assignment: CDR1 SGHKS and CDR2 YYEKEE (reference sequence). After removal of 3 bases from V and 2 bases from J, the junction contained 19 bases not matched to a gene. There are 19 residues in the CDR3. The chain's CDR3 is CASSSVSLTYRGPNYGYTF. DNA of the CDR3: TGTGCCAGCAGCTCGGTTAGCCTGACCTACAGGGGCCCAAACTATGGCTACACCTTC.

The rearrangement uses TRBV2 and TRBJ1-5; 9 nucleotides align to TRBD1. Losses at the gene ends were 5 bases for V and 4 bases for J; bases not matched to a gene: 3. There are 14 residues in the CDR3. CDR1 is SNHLY and CDR2 is FYNNEI in the germline V gene. CDR3: CASSWTGENQPQHF. CDR3 bases: TGTGCCAGCAGTTGGACAGGGGAAAATCAGCCCCAGCATTTT. Full variable domain (remainder filled in from reference TRBV2 and TRBJ1-5): EPEVTQTPSHQVTQMGQEVILRCVPISNHLYFYWYRQILGQKVEFLVSFYNNEISEKSEIFDDQFSVERPDGSNFTLKIRSTKLEDSAMYFCASSWTGENQPQHFGDGTRLSIL.

CDR3 coding DNA: TGCGCCAGCAGCCAGGGACTGAATAATTCACCCCTCCACTTT. This sequence encodes CASSQGLNNSPLHF. This sequence joins TRBV4-1 and TRBJ1-6, with D perhaps matching TRBD1 (5 bases). Looked up from germline, CDR1 is MGHRA and CDR2 is YSYEKL. Trimming left V 3 bases short and J 5 bases short, with 8 bases between. The CDR3 covers 14 residues.

This clone was seen once. The J gene is TRBJ1-1, the V gene TRBV6-5; D ambiguous. This CDR3 region has 13 residues. Trimming left V 6 bases short and J 8 bases short, with 16 bases between. Germline loops: CDR1 MNHEY, CDR2 SVGAGI. The CDR3 region is CASRRGPVPEAFF. Here the CDR3 DNA reads TGTGCCAGCAGACGTGGACCGGTCCCCGAAGCTTTCTTT.

This clone was observed once. The chain joins TRBV27 to TRBJ2-1; possibly TRBD1 for D (6 bases). Germline CDR1 is MNHEY and CDR2 is SMNVEV (reference sequence). V gave up 0 bases and J gave up 2 bases, with 8 bases separating them. The CDR3 covers 15 residues. The CDR3, as DNA: TGTGCCAGCAGTTTATCCAGGGGTCCCTACAATGAGCAGTTCTTC. Protein product: CASSLSRGPYNEQFF.